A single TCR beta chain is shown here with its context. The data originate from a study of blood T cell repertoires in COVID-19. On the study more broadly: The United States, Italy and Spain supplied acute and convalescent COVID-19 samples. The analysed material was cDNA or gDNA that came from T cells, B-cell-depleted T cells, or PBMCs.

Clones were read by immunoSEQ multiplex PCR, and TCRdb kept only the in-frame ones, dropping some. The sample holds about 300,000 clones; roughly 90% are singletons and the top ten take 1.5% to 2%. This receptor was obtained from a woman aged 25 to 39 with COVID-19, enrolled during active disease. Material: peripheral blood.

Here the CDR3 reads CASSRSGGTPYEQYF. CDR3 DNA: TGTGCCAGCAGTAGGAGCGGGGGGACGCCCTACGAGCAGTACTTC. This rearrangement joins TRBV6-5 to TRBJ2-7; 9 bases match TRBD2. This CDR3 is built from 15 residues. The germline V gene encodes CDR1 MNHEY and CDR2 SVGAGI. Trimming took 5 bases from V and 2 from J; bases not matched to a gene: 7.